The 13 T cell receptor beta chains listed next were all sequenced from one sample in a study of blood T cell repertoires in COVID-19. Produced via immunoSEQ multiplex PCR; TCRdb's table is partial and in-frame only. The top ten hold less than 5% of the sample, which has about 44,000 clones, about four fifths seen once. The specimen sequenced was peripheral blood. All receptors come from a woman in her 70s with acute or convalescent COVID-19.

The chain has TRBV24-1 and TRBJ2-5; possibly TRBD1 for D (6 bases). Per germline, CDR1 KGHDR and CDR2 SFDVKD. Trimming took off 4 bases at V and 5 bases at J, with 16 bases between the two ends. There are 15 residues in the CDR3. CDR3 region: CATSETAGATETQYF. Here the CDR3 DNA reads TGTGCCACCAGTGAGACGGCAGGGGCAACGGAGACCCAGTACTTC.

The CDR3 protein is CASSQNGREKLFF. As DNA, the CDR3 is TGCGCCAGCAGCCAAAACGGGAGGGAAAAACTGTTTTTT. The J gene is TRBJ1-4, the V gene TRBV4-3; D not resolved. Germline CDR1 and CDR2: LGHNA and YSLEER. CDR3 size: 13 residues. The V and J ends lost 2 bases and 8 bases respectively, with 9 bases between them.

This clone was counted only a few times. This chain connects TRBV5-1 to TRBJ1-1; D not certain. The CDR3 has 13 residues. The V end was cut by 0 bases, the J end by 10 bases, with 13 bases between. Germline V gene lookup returns CDR1 SGHRS and CDR2 YFSETQ. The CDR3 DNA reads TGCGCCAGCAGCTTGGACGGCGGGTTCGCAGCTTTCTTT. It yields the protein CASSLDGGFAAFF.

The V gene is TRBV18, the J gene TRBJ1-5; unclear D gene. CDR1 KGHSH and CDR2 LQKENI come from the germline V gene. The ends were cut back, 3 bases at V and 0 bases at J, with 12 bases in the middle. CDR3 length: 16 amino acids. CDR3: CASSPAGIDSNQPQHF. For the CDR3, the DNA is TGTGCCAGCTCACCTGCAGGTATAGATAGCAATCAGCCCCAGCATTTT.

CDR3 in DNA: TGTGCCAGCAGCCTCCAAGAGACCCAGTACTTC. It codes for CASSLQETQYF. The genes are TRBV27 and TRBJ2-5; D uncertain. The CDR3 runs 11 residues. Trimming took 6 bases from V and 1 from J, leaving 3 bases between them. Germline CDR1 reads MNHEY; CDR2 reads SMNVEV (reference sequence).

The rearrangement joins TRBV6-5 to TRBJ1-1; D may be TRBD1 (5 bases). The CDR3 sequence is 14 residues long. The V and J ends lost 7 bases and 1 base respectively, with 13 bases between them. From germline, CDR1 is MNHEY and CDR2 SVGAGI. The CDR3 DNA sequence: TGTGCCAGCATAGGCCACAGGCGGAACACTGAAGCTTTCTTT. This translates into CASIGHRRNTEAFF.

Concerning this clone itself: The limits of the CDR3 on the DNA are not certain, so only TCRdb's listed CDR3 is given. The V gene is TRBV21-1, the J gene TRBJ2-2; the D call of TRBD1 is as the table states it, not checked on the DNA. TRBV21-1 is a known pseudogene. The CDR3 is 17 residues long, ends included. The chain's CDR3 is CASSKVGTGAFTGELFF.

The chain combines TRBV7-9 with TRBJ2-2; TRBD1 is a possible D gene (5 bases). Per germline, CDR1 SEHNR and CDR2 FQNEAQ (reference sequence). The CDR3 is 14 residues long. Between the trimmed V and J ends, which lost 5 bases and 0 bases, there was a span of 7 bases. CDR3 loop: CASSDRTNTGELFF. The CDR3 nucleotides are TGTGCCAGCAGCGACAGAACGAACACCGGGGAGCTGTTTTTT.

The chain carries TRBV19 and TRBJ2-7; 9 bases are shared with TRBD1. CDR1 LNHDA and CDR2 SQIVND come from the germline V gene (reference sequence). With 4 bases clipped from V and 2 bases from J, the junction kept 12 bases outside the gene matches. The length of the CDR3 is 17 residues. The CDR3 loop is CASSSSKRTGDTYEQYF. In nucleotides, the CDR3 is TGTGCCAGTAGTAGCAGTAAACGGACAGGGGACACCTACGAGCAGTACTTC. Full variable domain (remainder filled in from reference TRBV19 and TRBJ2-7): DGGITQSPKYLFRKEGQNVTLSCEQNLNHDAMYWYRQDPGQGLRLIYYSQIVNDFQKGDIAEGYSVSREKKESFPLTVTSAQKNPTAFYLCASSSSKRTGDTYEQYFGPGTRLTVT.

V and J are TRBV6-5 and TRBJ2-7; D is uncertain. The CDR3 loop spans 15 amino acids. The V gene's germline CDR1 is MNHEY and CDR2 SVGAGI. V was clipped by 5 bases and J by 6 bases, with 20 bases between them. The CDR3 DNA reads as TGTGCCAGCAGTCCCCTGGAGAGAAAACATAGCGAGCAGTACTTC. This sequence encodes CASSPLERKHSEQYF.

The gene calls are TRBV6-1 and TRBJ1-4; D may be TRBD1 (5 bases). Germline CDR1 MNHNS, CDR2 SASEGT. Trimming left V 2 bases short and J 8 bases short, with 15 bases between. CDR3 size: 15 residues. The CDR3 is CASSERWGEGEKLFF. The CDR3 DNA is TGTGCCAGCAGTGAACGGTGGGGGGAGGGAGAAAAACTGTTTTTT.

The chain has TRBV7-2 and TRBJ1-6; 7 bases align to TRBD1. Germline V CDR1 and CDR2: SGHTA, FQGNSA. This CDR3 has 15 residues. V gave up 0 bases and J gave up 7 bases; unmatched junction bases: 3. This CDR3 reads CASSLAGTENSPLHF. CDR3 in DNA: TGTGCCAGCAGCTTAGCCGGGACAGAAAATTCACCCCTCCACTTT.

This chain links TRBV18 with TRBJ2-3; no definite D call. Germline CDR1 and CDR2: KGHSH and LQKENI. The CDR3 sequence is 12 residues long. The germline V and J ends were trimmed by 3 bases and 4 bases, with 5 bases remaining between them. CDR3 DNA: TGTGCCAGCTCACCCGGGTCAGATACGCAGTATTTT. Translation gives CASSPGSDTQYF.